The 24 T cell receptor beta chains in this list originate from one sample, sequenced in a study of cytomegalovirus exposure and HLA in healthy donors. The study ran its PCR with 60 Vbeta and 13 Jbeta primers. Produced via immunoSEQ multiplex PCR; TCRdb's table is partial and in-frame only. Altogether 210,000 or so clones are present, around 80% being singletons, with the ten largest covering under 0.85%. The sample consisted of PBMCs. Receptor source: a boy aged 2-15 years in good health and CMV-seronegative.

The chain recombines TRBV15 with TRBJ1-2, with 10 bases matching TRBD1. The germline CDR1 and CDR2 sequences are LNHNV and YYDKDF (reference sequence). The CDR3 runs 12 residues. Trimming cost V 8 bases and J 4 bases; bases outside gene matches: 1. The DNA of the CDR3 is TGTGCCACCGGGGACAGGGGCTATGGCTACACCTTC. Translated: CATGDRGYGYTF.

In this sample, this clone turned up a few times. Other DNA sequences from this sample encode an identical CDR3 as well. The rearrangement links TRBV2 to TRBJ1-4; 7 bases line up with TRBD1. This CDR3 comprises 14 residues. Germline V gene data show CDR1 as SNHLY and CDR2 as FYNNEI. The J segment lost 7 bases and the V segment lost 6 bases, leaving 8 bases of the junction unmatched. This CDR3 is CASRQTGAGEKLFF. CDR3 DNA sequence: TGTGCCAGCAGACAAACAGGGGCAGGTGAAAAACTGTTTTTT.

This sequence joins TRBV5-6 and TRBJ1-1, with a weak D call TRBD1 (6 bases). The CDR3 extends over 16 amino acids. Germline V gene data show CDR1 as SGHDT and CDR2 as YYEEEE. The germline V and J ends were trimmed by 1 base and 2 bases, with 15 bases remaining between them. Here the CDR3 reads CASSLLGQTGNTEAFF. The CDR3 nucleotides are TGTGCCAGCAGCTTGCTTGGACAGACAGGAAACACTGAAGCTTTCTTT.

The genes are TRBV12-5 and TRBJ2-2, with D perhaps matching TRBD1 (5 bases). Germline values: CDR1 LGHNT, CDR2 FRNRAP. The CDR3 spans 17 residues. V was cut by 6 bases and J by 2 bases, with 19 bases left in between. CDR3 loop: CASGLTRQSSNTGELFF. CDR3 in DNA: TGTGCTAGTGGACTAACTCGACAGAGCTCTAACACCGGGGAGCTGTTTTTT.

This sequence joins TRBV7-6 and TRBJ2-7, with TRBD1 matching 10 bases. V lost 8 bases and J lost 3; bases outside the gene matches: 1. Germline V gene sequence: CDR1 SGHVS, CDR2 FNYEAQ. The CDR3 sequence is 12 residues long. In DNA form, the CDR3 reads TGTGCCAGCGGACAGGGGGTCTACGAGCAGTACTTC. Protein product: CASGQGVYEQYF.

The rearrangement joins TRBV30 to TRBJ2-7; possible D gene TRBD1, 6 bases. Looked up from germline, CDR1 is GTSNPN and CDR2 is SVGIG (reference sequence). V was pared by 2 bases and J by 2 bases, with 10 bases between. The CDR3 extends over 13 amino acids. The CDR3, as DNA: TGTGCCTGGAGTAAGGGGGAGACCTACGAGCAGTACTTC. Protein sequence: CAWSKGETYEQYF.

The gene calls are TRBV7-9 and TRBJ1-4, with TRBD1 matching 8 bases. There are 15 residues in the CDR3. After removal of 1 base from V and 7 bases from J, the junction contained 5 bases not matched to a gene. Germline CDR1 SEHNR, CDR2 FQNEAQ (reference sequence). CDR3 DNA sequence: TGTGCCAGCAGCTTAGTAGGACAGGGAGTTGAAAAACTGTTTTTT. Encoded protein: CASSLVGQGVEKLFF.

V and J are TRBV9 and TRBJ1-2; TRBD1 agrees at 10 bases. The germline V gene encodes CDR1 SGDLS and CDR2 YYNGEE. Trimming removed 3 bases from V and 3 bases from J; junction bases left unmatched: 5. The CDR3 totals 15 residues. The CDR3, as DNA: TGTGCCAGCAGCGCACCGACAGGGGGCGACTATGGCTACACCTTC. Translated: CASSAPTGGDYGYTF.

The gene calls are TRBV10-3 and TRBJ1-1; no clear D gene. Germline V lookup: CDR1 ENHRY, CDR2 SYGVKD. V lost 4 bases, J lost 6 bases, and 15 bases lay in between. The CDR3 runs 14 residues. This CDR3 reads CAISAGEVYAEAFF. Here the CDR3 DNA reads TGTGCCATCAGTGCTGGAGAAGTGTACGCTGAAGCTTTCTTT.

The CDR3 bases are TGCGCCAGCAGCGCCCCGGGGAGGGCGGCCGGGGAGCTGTTTTTT. It yields the protein CASSAPGRAAGELFF. This rearrangement joins TRBV4-1 to TRBJ2-2; TRBD2 matches 7 bases. CDR1 is MGHRA, CDR2 YSYEKL, per germline. This CDR3 comprises 15 residues. With 5 bases clipped from V and 6 bases from J, the junction kept 9 bases outside the gene matches.

This clone came up a few times. The genes are TRBV10-3 and TRBJ1-1, with TRBD1 identical over 8 bases. Looked up from germline, CDR1 is ENHRY and CDR2 is SYGVKD. The CDR3 covers 14 residues. After removal of 4 bases from V and 5 bases from J, the junction contained 6 bases not matched to a gene. For the CDR3, the DNA is TGTGCCATCAGTGGGCCCGGACAGGGTACTGAAGCTTTCTTT. This codes for CAISGPGQGTEAFF.

This clone was detected only a few times. The genes are TRBV15 and TRBJ1-4; tentatively, D is TRBD1 (6 bases). Germline V gene lookup returns CDR1 LNHNV and CDR2 YYDKDF (reference sequence). V lost 1 base, J lost 0 bases, and 12 bases lay in between. CDR3 size: 17 residues. The CDR3 DNA sequence: TGTGCCACCAGCAGAGGGAGACAGGATGCAACTAATGAAAAACTGTTTTTT. As protein: CATSRGRQDATNEKLFF. The variable domain in full, completed from reference TRBV15 and TRBJ1-4, reads DAMVIQNPRYQVTQFGKPVTLSCSQTLNHNVMYWYQQKSSQAPKLLFHYYDKDFNNEADTPDNFQSRRPNTSFCFLDIRSPGLGDTAMYLCATSRGRQDATNEKLFFGSGTQLSVL.

The chain links TRBV6-6 to TRBJ2-3; 7 bases map to TRBD2. Germline lookup yields CDR1 MNHNY and CDR2 SVGAGI (reference sequence). With 6 bases clipped from V and 2 bases from J, the junction kept 8 bases outside the gene matches. This CDR3 has 15 amino acids. The CDR3 spells CASRPSGGITDTQYF. The CDR3 nucleotides are TGTGCCAGCAGGCCATCGGGGGGAATCACAGATACGCAGTATTTT.

V gene TRBV11-2 combines with J gene TRBJ2-1; 11 bases align to TRBD2. CDR1 and CDR2 (germline): SGHAT, FQNNGV. The CDR3 spans 15 residues. The V and J ends lost 1 base and 5 bases, in that order; junction bases with no gene match: 1. CDR3 protein: CASSLVAGGHNEQFF. CDR3 coding DNA: TGTGCCAGCAGCTTAGTAGCGGGGGGGCACAATGAGCAGTTCTTC.

V usage is TRBV10-1 and J usage is TRBJ2-3, with TRBD2 matching 12 bases. CDR1 and CDR2 from the germline V gene are WNHNN and SYGVQD (reference sequence). The CDR3 has 17 residues. V was pared by 7 bases and J by 6 bases, with 14 bases of the junction left unmatched. DNA of the CDR3: TGCGCCAGCATTGGGGCTAGCGGGAGGGGTGTAGGGGATACGCAGTATTTT. Its protein is CASIGASGRGVGDTQYF.

This clone has just one count. This chain links TRBV7-6 with TRBJ2-7; D not resolved. The ends were cut back, 3 bases at V and 3 bases at J, with 9 bases in the middle. This CDR3 is 13 amino acids long. Germline V gene sequence: CDR1 SGHVS, CDR2 FNYEAQ. CDR3 region: CASSFGGFYEQYF. As DNA, the CDR3 is TGTGCCAGCAGCTTTGGCGGATTCTACGAGCAGTACTTC.

This chain links TRBV5-6 with TRBJ2-1, with TRBD1 matching over 7 bases. With V trimmed by 1 base and J by 3 bases, 7 bases remained unmatched. The CDR3 has 16 amino acids. Germline CDR1 is SGHDT and CDR2 is YYEEEE. In DNA form, the CDR3 reads TGTGCCAGCAGCTTGCGTGGACAGGATCTCTACAATGAGCAGTTCTTC. Protein sequence: CASSLRGQDLYNEQFF.

This sequence joins TRBV5-4 and TRBJ1-2; 7 nucleotides match TRBD1. The CDR3 runs to 16 residues. From germline, CDR1 is SGHNT and CDR2 YYREEE (reference sequence). The J segment lost 8 bases and the V segment lost 1 base, leaving 14 bases of the junction unmatched. CDR3: CASSLFTVNRGDGYTF. The CDR3 DNA follows: TGTGCCAGCAGCTTGTTCACTGTGAACAGGGGCGACGGCTACACCTTC.

V gene TRBV5-1 combines with J gene TRBJ1-2; 7 positions match TRBD1. The CDR3 contains 15 residues. Germline values: CDR1 SGHRS, CDR2 YFSETQ. Trimming took 2 bases from V and 4 from J; bases not matched to a gene: 8. CDR3 sequence reads: CASSLRTGFSYGYTF. The DNA of the CDR3 is TGCGCCAGCAGCTTAAGGACAGGATTTTCCTATGGCTACACCTTC.

The V gene is TRBV19, the J gene TRBJ2-6; D not resolved. The CDR3 runs to 14 residues. Germline V gives CDR1 LNHDA, CDR2 SQIVND (reference sequence). V lost 5 bases, J lost 3 bases, and 8 bases lay in between. In DNA, the CDR3 is TGTGCCAGTAGTTCCTCGGGTGGGGCCAACGTCCTGACTTTC. This translates into CASSSSGGANVLTF.

The chain is built from TRBV5-8 and TRBJ1-1; tentative D call: TRBD1 (5 bases). The CDR3 consists of 13 residues. Germline loops: CDR1 SGHTS, CDR2 YDEGEE. The V and J ends lost 2 bases and 5 bases respectively, with 10 bases between them. Here the CDR3 DNA reads TGTGCCAGCAGCTTTCTAAAGGGGACTGAAGCTTTCTTT. Residues: CASSFLKGTEAFF.

Written as DNA, the CDR3 is TGTGCCAGCAGTGAAATGGGAGGGATAGTCTACGAGCAGTACTTC. Amino acid sequence: CASSEMGGIVYEQYF. The chain has TRBV2 and TRBJ2-7; 7 positions match TRBD2. CDR3 length: 15 amino acids. From germline, CDR1 is SNHLY and CDR2 FYNNEI. V was clipped by 2 bases and J by 3 bases; unmatched bases: 7.

The chain links TRBV18 to TRBJ2-7, with 7 positions matching TRBD1. This CDR3 spans 15 amino acids. Germline V lookup: CDR1 KGHSH, CDR2 LQKENI. The ends lost 0 bases at V and 4 bases at J; junction bases unmatched: 6. CDR3 protein: CASSPPTGMKYEQYF. In DNA, the CDR3 is TGTGCCAGCTCACCACCGACAGGGATGAAATACGAGCAGTACTTC.

This rearrangement joins TRBV7-3 to TRBJ2-1; 8 nucleotides align to TRBD2. V lost 6 bases and J lost 2; bases outside the gene matches: 9. Germline CDR1 SGHTA, CDR2 FQGTGA. CDR3 length equals 16 residues. This CDR3 is CASSYLGGAPYNEQFF. The CDR3, as DNA: TGTGCCAGCAGTTACCTCGGGGGGGCCCCCTACAATGAGCAGTTCTTC.